Below are 28 T cell receptor beta chains sequenced from a single sample in a study of cytomegalovirus exposure and HLA in healthy donors. A multiplex PCR was run with 60 Vbeta primers and 13 Jbeta primers. Measured with immunoSEQ multiplex PCR; TCRdb has only the in-frame clones, and not every one. The data contain roughly 200,000 clones, under 85% of them singletons. The specimen was PBMCs. The receptors shown here come from a male donor in good health and CMV-seronegative.

The chain combines TRBV28 with TRBJ1-1; D is possibly TRBD1 (5 bases). The ends were cut back, 5 bases at V and 6 bases at J, with 16 bases in the middle. From germline, CDR1 is MDHEN and CDR2 SYDVKM. This CDR3 spans 14 amino acids. CDR3 bases: TGTGCCAGCAGTGCCCTCCGGGTAGGGGCTGAAGCTTTCTTT. It encodes CASSALRVGAEAFF.

The genes are TRBV18 and TRBJ1-5; 7 nucleotides agree with TRBD1. CDR3 size: 17 residues. J lost 2 bases, V lost 3 bases, and 10 bases had no gene match. Germline V gene data show CDR1 as KGHSH and CDR2 as LQKENI. The CDR3 nucleotides read TGTGCCAGCTCACCCGGACAGGCTGCAGGGGGCAATCAGCCCCAGCATTTT. Encoded protein: CASSPGQAAGGNQPQHF. Filled out from reference TRBV18 and TRBJ1-5, the complete variable domain reads NAGVMQNPRHLVRRRGQEARLRCSPMKGHSHVYWYRQLPEEGLKFMVYLQKENIIDESGMPKERFSAEFPKEGPSILRIQQVVRGDSAAYFCASSPGQAAGGNQPQHFGDGTRLSIL.

The chain is built from TRBV6-5 and TRBJ2-7; TRBD1 aligns across 7 bases. Germline V gives CDR1 MNHEY, CDR2 SVGAGI. With V trimmed by 2 bases and J by 0 bases, 4 bases remained unmatched. This CDR3 comprises 15 residues. CDR3 region: CASSYQGDSSYEQYF. The CDR3 DNA reads TGTGCCAGCAGTTACCAAGGGGACAGCTCCTACGAGCAGTACTTC.

This chain connects TRBV2 to TRBJ1-2, with D perhaps TRBD1 (5 bases). There are 14 residues in the CDR3. From germline, CDR1 is SNHLY and CDR2 FYNNEI. The V gene lost 9 bases and the J gene lost 3 bases, with 17 bases spanning the gap. The CDR3, as DNA: TGTGCCAGTTGCGGGACTCTCGGCGACTATGGCTACACCTTC. Translated: CASCGTLGDYGYTF.

The chain has TRBV5-1 and TRBJ2-1; 9 bases are shared with TRBD2. Germline CDR1 SGHRS, CDR2 YFSETQ. The CDR3 covers 16 residues. Trimming took 0 bases from V and 7 from J; bases not matched to a gene: 8. The CDR3 DNA is TGCGCCAGCAGCTTGGTCGGTGCGGGGGGGCGAAATGAGCAGTTCTTC. It encodes CASSLVGAGGRNEQFF.

The V and J genes are TRBV27 and TRBJ2-1, with 12 bases lining up with TRBD2. CDR3 length: 15 amino acids. The germline V gene has CDR1 MNHEY and CDR2 SMNVEV (reference sequence). The J segment lost 3 bases and the V segment lost 7 bases, leaving 4 bases of the junction unmatched. CDR3 in DNA: TGTGCCAGCACCCGACTAGCGGGGGACTACAATGAGCAGTTCTTC. Protein sequence: CASTRLAGDYNEQFF.

V usage is TRBV9 and J usage is TRBJ1-2; TRBD1 is a possible D gene (5 bases). Trimming stripped 2 bases from V and 1 base from J, with 12 bases between. The germline CDR1 and CDR2 sequences are SGDLS and YYNGEE. CDR3 length: 15 residues. The CDR3 here is CASSVLSGLNYGYTF. The DNA for the CDR3 is TGTGCCAGCAGCGTCTTATCGGGACTTAACTATGGCTACACCTTC.

The chain carries TRBV7-3 and TRBJ2-6; tentative D call: TRBD1 (6 bases). The CDR3 sequence is 14 residues long. The germline V and J ends were trimmed by 7 bases and 0 bases, with 7 bases remaining between them. Per germline, CDR1 SGHTA and CDR2 FQGTGA. The DNA for the CDR3 is TGTGCCAGCAAACAGGGCTCTGGGGCCAACGTCCTGACTTTC. As protein: CASKQGSGANVLTF.

This chain links TRBV5-1 with TRBJ2-2; D might be TRBD1 (6 bases). Germline loops: CDR1 SGHRS, CDR2 YFSETQ. V was pared by 4 bases and J by 6 bases, with 16 bases between. The CDR3 length is 15 residues. This CDR3 reads CASSQDSGAPGELFF. CDR3 sequence (DNA): TGCGCCAGCAGCCAGGACAGTGGGGCCCCCGGGGAGCTGTTTTTT.

The table lists this clone with a few counts. The chain is built from TRBV11-2 and TRBJ2-1; 11 positions agree with TRBD2. V gave up 5 bases and J gave up 8 bases; unmatched junction bases: 14. There are 17 residues in the CDR3. Looked up from germline, CDR1 is SGHAT and CDR2 is FQNNGV. The CDR3 loop reads CASSLGTSGLSRDEQFF. In nucleotides, the CDR3 is TGTGCCAGCAGCCTCGGGACTAGCGGACTTTCTAGAGATGAGCAGTTCTTC.

V gene TRBV19 combines with J gene TRBJ1-5; D remains ambiguous. Germline V gene lookup returns CDR1 LNHDA and CDR2 SQIVND (reference sequence). V dropped 3 bases and J dropped 2 bases, with 11 bases sitting between them. This CDR3 contains 15 residues. Here the CDR3 reads CASSMERYGNQPQHF. CDR3 DNA: TGTGCCAGTAGTATGGAGAGATATGGCAATCAGCCCCAGCATTTT.

The chain joins TRBV6-1 to TRBJ2-4; 10 nucleotides agree with TRBD1. Losses at the gene ends were 6 bases for V and 2 bases for J; bases not matched to a gene: 1. The germline gives CDR1 MNHNS, CDR2 SASEGT. The CDR3 has 14 amino acids. CDR3 coding DNA: TGTGCCAGCAGGGGACAGGGGTCCAAAAACATTCAGTACTTC. Translated, it gives CASRGQGSKNIQYF.

The CDR3 coding sequence is TGTGCCAGCAGCCCGACAGGGAATAACTACGAGCAGTACTTC. Protein sequence: CASSPTGNNYEQYF. The chain recombines TRBV28 with TRBJ2-7; TRBD1 matches at 7 bases. CDR1 is MDHEN and CDR2 is SYDVKM in the germline V gene. The CDR3 loop spans 14 amino acids. V lost 6 bases to trimming and J lost 3 bases; unmatched junction nucleotides: 8. Full variable domain (rest looked up from reference TRBV28 and TRBJ2-7): DVKVTQSSRYLVKRTGEKVFLECVQDMDHENMFWYRQDPGLGLRLIYFSYDVKMKEKGDIPEGYSVSREKKERFSLILESASTNQTSMYLCASSPTGNNYEQYFGPGTRLTVT.

The J gene is TRBJ2-1, the V gene TRBV25-1; 11 bases map to TRBD2. The CDR3 is 16 residues long. From germline, CDR1 is MGHDK and CDR2 SYGVNS. The V segment lost 3 bases and the J segment 2 bases; nucleotides outside the gene matches: 3. In DNA, the CDR3 is TGTGCCAGCAGTGATTCTAGCGGGAGGACCTACAATGAGCAGTTCTTC. This codes for CASSDSSGRTYNEQFF.

The CDR3, as DNA: TGTGCCAGCAGCTTGATAAGGACAGAGGAGCAGTTCTTC. Its translation: CASSLIRTEEQFF. V usage is TRBV5-6 and J usage is TRBJ2-1; weak D call: TRBD1 (6 bases). This CDR3 is 13 amino acids long. The germline V gene has CDR1 SGHDT and CDR2 YYEEEE. V was cut by 1 base and J by 10 bases, with 12 bases left in between. Looking up the rest from reference TRBV5-6 and TRBJ2-1 gives the full variable domain: DAGVTQSPTHLIKTRGQQVTLRCSPKSGHDTVSWYQQALGQGPQFIFQYYEEEERQRGNFPDRFSGHQFPNYSSELNVNALLLGDSALYLCASSLIRTEEQFFGPGTRLTVL.

The chain couples TRBV11-3 to TRBJ2-5; 7 positions match TRBD2. The better agreement between TRBJ2-7 and the DNA end casts doubt on the J call. Germline-derived CDR1 and CDR2 are SGHNT and YENEEA. There are 14 residues in the CDR3. The CDR3 DNA sequence: TGTGCCAGCAGCTTAGGCGGGGGCTCCTACGAGCAGTACTTC. It yields the protein CASSLGGGSYEQYF.

This chain links TRBV6-5 with TRBJ1-3, with D possibly matching TRBD1 (5 bases). Germline-derived CDR1 and CDR2 are MNHEY and SVGAGI. V dropped 4 bases and J dropped 4 bases, with 11 bases sitting between them. This CDR3 comprises 14 residues. This chain's CDR3 is CASSSRVGGNTIYF. The CDR3, as DNA: TGTGCCAGCAGTTCCAGGGTAGGAGGAAACACCATATATTTT.

The chain couples TRBV7-3 to TRBJ1-4; D gene ambiguous. V shed 2 bases and J shed 8 bases, with 18 bases lying between them. This CDR3 has 16 amino acids. Per the germline V gene, CDR1 is SGHTA and CDR2 is FQGTGA. CDR3 DNA sequence: TGTGCCAGCAGCTTAGCCACCTCGGGTCGGAGAGAAAAACTGTTTTTT. This translates into CASSLATSGRREKLFF.

This chain joins TRBV6-5 and TRBJ1-5; maybe TRBD1 (6 bases). Trimming took off 4 bases at V and 4 bases at J, with 11 bases between the two ends. The germline gives CDR1 MNHEY, CDR2 SVGAGI. CDR3 length equals 14 residues. The CDR3 sequence is CASSSTGRNQPQHF. CDR3 DNA sequence: TGTGCCAGCAGTTCTACAGGGAGAAATCAGCCCCAGCATTTT.

The chain joins TRBV28 to TRBJ1-5, with 8 bases fitting TRBD1. Germline-derived CDR1 and CDR2 are MDHEN and SYDVKM. The ends lost 6 bases at V and 4 bases at J; junction bases unmatched: 8. The CDR3 is made up of 15 amino acids. CDR3 nucleotides: TGTGCCAGCAGAGCGGACAGGGAAGTAAATCAGCCCCAGCATTTT. This encodes CASRADREVNQPQHF.

This clone was seen more than once but under ten times. J is TRBJ1-2 and V is TRBV7-9, with 7 bases aligning to TRBD1. The CDR3 spans 15 residues. The V gene end was trimmed by 1 base and the J gene end by 3 bases; junction bases not matched to a gene: 5. Germline V lookup: CDR1 SEHNR, CDR2 FQNEAQ (reference sequence). The CDR3 protein is CASSLVGRGDYGYTF. The CDR3 bases are TGTGCCAGCAGCTTAGTTGGCAGGGGGGACTATGGCTACACCTTC.

The genes are TRBV6-6 and TRBJ1-1; maybe TRBD1 (5 bases). CDR3 length: 16 residues. Germline V gene sequence: CDR1 MNHNY, CDR2 SVGAGI (reference sequence). The V end was cut by 0 bases, the J end by 3 bases, with 14 bases between. DNA of the CDR3: TGTGCCAGCAGTTACTCCCAGGGAGGTGGCGACACTGAAGCTTTCTTT. Translated, it gives CASSYSQGGGDTEAFF.

V usage is TRBV7-6 and J usage is TRBJ2-5, with unresolved D. The germline gives CDR1 SGHVS, CDR2 FNYEAQ. The V gene lost 4 bases and the J gene lost 0 bases, with 3 bases spanning the gap. The CDR3 loop spans 12 amino acids. CDR3 sequence: CASSSYQETQYF. The CDR3 DNA sequence: TGTGCCAGCAGCTCGTACCAAGAGACCCAGTACTTC.

This rearrangement joins TRBV12-5 to TRBJ1-5, with no clear D. Germline V gene lookup returns CDR1 LGHNT and CDR2 FRNRAP. The germline V and J ends were trimmed by 0 bases and 0 bases, with 12 bases remaining between them. The CDR3 spans 17 residues. The CDR3 DNA reads TGTGCTAGTGGTTTGGTAACACTAAATTATAGCAATCAGCCCCAGCATTTT. Its translation: CASGLVTLNYSNQPQHF.

This chain joins TRBV6-5 and TRBJ1-5; TRBD1 is a possible D gene (6 bases). Per germline, CDR1 MNHEY and CDR2 SVGAGI. The V end was cut by 5 bases, the J end by 5 bases, with 16 bases between. The CDR3 contains 15 residues. CDR3 amino acids: CASSLRGQSHQPQHF. The CDR3 DNA is TGTGCCAGCAGTCTCAGGGGACAAAGCCATCAGCCCCAGCATTTT.

This CDR3 reads CAAGGGLRYGYTF. CDR3 nucleotides: TGTGCCGCGGGCGGGGGACTCCGCTATGGCTACACCTTC. This rearrangement joins TRBV19 to TRBJ1-2; D is perhaps TRBD1 (5 bases). Germline V lookup: CDR1 LNHDA, CDR2 SQIVND (reference sequence). With 11 bases removed from V and 4 bases from J, the gap between germline ends came to 17 bases. This CDR3 region has 13 residues.

This chain uses TRBV30 with TRBJ1-5; D remains unclear. V was cut by 0 bases and J by 5 bases, with 14 bases left in between. This CDR3 has 15 amino acids. Per the germline V gene, CDR1 is GTSNPN and CDR2 is SVGIG (reference sequence). CDR3 loop: CAWSVRGFGDQPQHF. DNA of the CDR3: TGTGCCTGGAGTGTACGAGGGTTTGGGGATCAGCCCCAGCATTTT.

The chain has TRBV28 and TRBJ1-2; 12 bases fit TRBD1. Per the germline V gene, CDR1 is MDHEN and CDR2 is SYDVKM. The length of the CDR3 is 13 residues. J lost 6 bases, V lost 4 bases, and 0 bases had no gene match. The DNA for the CDR3 is TGTGCCAGCAGTTGGGACAGGGGGCATGGCTACACCTTC. Translation: CASSWDRGHGYTF.